These 24 T cell receptor beta chains were all obtained from the same sample, sequenced in a study of blood T cell repertoires in COVID-19. Sequencing was performed with immunoSEQ multiplex PCR; in TCRdb, only in-frame clones are kept and a portion is missing. The sample comprises about 250,000 clones, about 89% of which are singletons, and around 2% rests with the top ten. Sequencing used PBMCs or T cells enriched from blood (not recorded which). The source of these receptors is a woman in her late teens or twenties who had recovered from COVID-19.

The rearrangement uses TRBV18 and TRBJ1-2; TRBD1 matches at 8 bases. The ends lost 4 bases at V and 2 bases at J; junction bases unmatched: 3. The CDR3 sequence is 14 residues long. The germline V gene has CDR1 KGHSH and CDR2 LQKENI. CDR3 nucleotides: TGTGCCAGCTCACTCGGACAGGGAAACTATGGCTACACCTTC. Its protein is CASSLGQGNYGYTF.

V and J are TRBV6-5 and TRBJ2-7; maybe TRBD2 (6 bases). Trimming shortened V by 0 bases and J by 1 base, and 13 bases separated the two germline ends. Germline CDR1 is MNHEY and CDR2 is SVGAGI. The CDR3 loop spans 16 amino acids. The CDR3 DNA reads TGTGCCAGCAGTTACTCGATCGCGGGACCTTCCTACGAGCAGTACTTC. Its protein is CASSYSIAGPSYEQYF.

The gene calls are TRBV2 and TRBJ2-3, with 10 bases matching TRBD2. Germline V gives CDR1 SNHLY, CDR2 FYNNEI. The CDR3 has 14 amino acids. V shed 8 bases, J shed 2 bases, and the junction held 4 bases outside the gene matches. CDR3 sequence: CASHSGGFTDTQYF. CDR3 DNA: TGTGCCAGCCATAGCGGGGGGTTCACAGATACGCAGTATTTT.

V is TRBV7-3 and J is TRBJ2-2; 11 positions agree with TRBD1. The CDR3 is 18 residues long. The V segment lost 5 bases and the J segment 3 bases; nucleotides outside the gene matches: 11. The germline gives CDR1 SGHTA, CDR2 FQGTGA. CDR3: CASSQQIGTGGYTGELFF. Here the CDR3 DNA reads TGTGCCAGCAGCCAACAGATCGGGACAGGGGGATACACCGGGGAGCTGTTTTTT.

The chain has TRBV7-3 and TRBJ1-3; TRBD1 matches at 7 bases. Germline CDR1 is SGHTA and CDR2 is FQGTGA. This CDR3 has 18 amino acids. The ends lost 2 bases at V and 0 bases at J; junction bases unmatched: 10. The CDR3 nucleotides are TGTGCCAGCAGCTTATCCCGGACAGGAATATACTCTGGAAACACCATATATTTT. It yields the protein CASSLSRTGIYSGNTIYF.

The chain uses TRBV5-4 and TRBJ2-1; TRBD2 matches at 9 bases. V shed 4 bases and J 8 bases; nucleotides not matched to a gene: 13. The CDR3 contains 16 residues. Germline V CDR1 and CDR2: SGHNT, YYREEE (reference sequence). CDR3: CASSLGAGLALYEQFF. The CDR3 DNA sequence: TGTGCCAGCAGCCTGGGTGCGGGACTAGCTCTGTATGAGCAGTTCTTC.

The rearrangement links TRBV18 to TRBJ1-2, with D unclear. V was trimmed by 3 bases and J by 2 bases, leaving 16 bases between them. The germline gives CDR1 KGHSH, CDR2 LQKENI. CDR3 length equals 16 residues. The CDR3 sequence: CASSPVSVTANYGYTF. The CDR3 DNA sequence: TGTGCCAGCTCACCTGTAAGCGTGACGGCGAACTATGGCTACACCTTC.

The chain couples TRBV11-3 to TRBJ1-1; TRBD1 is a possible D gene (6 bases). Deletions cut 0 bases from V and 0 bases from J, with 11 bases between. Germline-derived CDR1 and CDR2 are SGHNT and YENEEA. The CDR3 spans 16 residues. The CDR3 DNA follows: TGTGCCAGCAGCTTAGACCCGGGACACCTGAACACTGAAGCTTTCTTT. Protein sequence: CASSLDPGHLNTEAFF.

The V call is TRBV7-9, the J call TRBJ2-5; D possibly corresponds to TRBD2 (6 bases). This CDR3 has 14 residues. Germline V lookup: CDR1 SEHNR, CDR2 FQNEAQ (reference sequence). Trimming left V 2 bases short and J 7 bases short, with 14 bases between. CDR3 protein: CASSLSGSRGTQYF. The CDR3 bases are TGTGCCAGCAGCTTATCGGGGTCGCGGGGGACCCAGTACTTC.

This clone was seen once. The J gene is TRBJ2-1, the V gene TRBV5-6; 15 nucleotides match TRBD2. From germline, CDR1 is SGHDT and CDR2 YYEEEE. The CDR3 is made up of 16 amino acids. Trimming cost V 3 bases and J 6 bases; bases outside gene matches: 4. The chain's CDR3 is CASSWTSGGALNEQFF. Here the CDR3 DNA reads TGTGCCAGCAGCTGGACTAGCGGGGGGGCCCTCAATGAGCAGTTCTTC.

The V gene is TRBV24-1, the J gene TRBJ2-3; 10 bases are a match to TRBD2. V dropped 9 bases and J dropped 0; count of bases not matched to a gene: 5. There are 15 residues in the CDR3. The germline V gene has CDR1 KGHDR and CDR2 SFDVKD. In DNA form, the CDR3 reads TGTGCCACCGCGGGGACTAGCGAGAGCACAGATACGCAGTATTTT. Translating it yields CATAGTSESTDTQYF.

This clone was seen once. The chain combines TRBV3-1 (or the pseudogene TRBV3-2) with TRBJ2-1, with 7 bases identical to TRBD2. The germline V gene encodes CDR1 LGHDT and CDR2 YNNKEL (reference sequence). The length of the CDR3 is 16 residues. V was pared by 4 bases and J by 7 bases, with 13 bases of the junction left unmatched. The CDR3 region is CASSRGTTRISNEQFF. CDR3 nucleotide sequence: TGTGCCAGCAGCCGCGGGACTACCCGTATAAGTAATGAGCAGTTCTTC.

V usage is TRBV19 and J usage is TRBJ2-2; D is ambiguous. V was shortened by 3 bases and J by 4 bases, with 9 bases between the two germline ends. CDR1 and CDR2 (germline): LNHDA, SQIVND (reference sequence). The length of the CDR3 is 14 residues. The CDR3 protein is CASSITVSTGELFF. The CDR3 DNA reads TGTGCCAGTAGTATCACAGTGAGCACCGGGGAGCTGTTTTTT.

CDR3 DNA sequence: TGCAGCGTTGAAAAACGGAGACAGGGGATAAACTATGGCTACACCTTC. Translating it yields CSVEKRRQGINYGYTF. The chain is built from TRBV29-1 and TRBJ1-2, with 8 bases fitting TRBD1. The CDR3 contains 16 residues. CDR1 is SQVTM and CDR2 is ANQGSEA in the germline V gene. J was trimmed by 2 bases and V by 2 bases; bases with no gene match: 10.

This chain connects TRBV12-5 to TRBJ1-1; 7 nucleotides match TRBD1. The germline V gene has CDR1 LGHNT and CDR2 FRNRAP. The length of the CDR3 is 15 residues. Unmatched junction bases numbered 6, after V lost 5 bases and J lost 0 bases. CDR3 nucleotides: TGTGCTAGTGGTCCGGAGGGACAGATGAACACTGAAGCTTTCTTT. The encoded protein is CASGPEGQMNTEAFF.

V is TRBV7-2 and J is TRBJ2-4; tentative D call: TRBD1 (5 bases). With 5 bases removed from V and 0 bases from J, the gap between germline ends came to 20 bases. The CDR3 sequence is 18 residues long. In germline, CDR1 is SGHTA, CDR2 FQGNSA. DNA for the CDR3: TGTGCCAGCAGCCACGACAGAGCACTTCCTCTAGCCAAAAACATTCAGTACTTC. Translating it yields CASSHDRALPLAKNIQYF.

J is TRBJ2-7 and V is TRBV7-2; TRBD2 agrees at 7 bases. Germline V gene sequence: CDR1 SGHTA, CDR2 FQGNSA. J was trimmed by 3 bases and V by 3 bases; bases with no gene match: 5. The CDR3 runs 14 residues. CDR3 loop: CASSFTSAGYEQYF. As DNA, the CDR3 is TGTGCCAGCAGCTTTACTAGCGCGGGCTACGAGCAGTACTTC.

The chain employs TRBV6-2 or TRBV6-3 and TRBJ2-7; no clear D gene. The germline gives CDR1 MNHEY, CDR2 SVGEGT. The V gene lost 0 bases and the J gene lost 0 bases, with 12 bases spanning the gap. The CDR3 consists of 16 residues. CDR3 bases: TGTGCCAGCAGTTACTCGAAATTCCACAACTCCTACGAGCAGTACTTC. The encoded protein is CASSYSKFHNSYEQYF.

J is TRBJ1-2 and V is TRBV6-1; 10 bases map to TRBD1. With 2 bases clipped from V and 8 bases from J, the junction kept 8 bases outside the gene matches. The germline CDR1 and CDR2 sequences are MNHNS and SASEGT. This CDR3 comprises 15 residues. The CDR3 loop is CASSEPGQGVYGYTF. The DNA for the CDR3 is TGTGCCAGCAGTGAACCCGGACAGGGGGTCTACGGCTACACCTTC.

The chain uses TRBV28 and TRBJ1-5, with 7 positions matching TRBD1. V lost 6 bases, J lost 3 bases, and 11 bases stayed unmatched. Germline lookup yields CDR1 MDHEN and CDR2 SYDVKM. The CDR3 length is 16 residues. Written as DNA, the CDR3 is TGTGCCAGCAGAGCCCGGGACAGATTTACCAATCAGCCCCAGCATTTT. Translated, it gives CASRARDRFTNQPQHF.

The rearrangement links TRBV5-1 to TRBJ2-7; 14 bases are a match to TRBD2. V was clipped by 4 bases and J by 4 bases; unmatched bases: 16. Germline V gene data show CDR1 as SGHRS and CDR2 as YFSETQ. The CDR3 sequence is 19 residues long. For the CDR3, the DNA is TGCGCCAGCAGCCTACGTCCCGGGACTAGCGGGAGAACCAATTACGAGCAGTACTTC. This codes for CASSLRPGTSGRTNYEQYF.

The rearrangement joins TRBV5-4 to TRBJ2-3, with TRBD2 matching over 11 bases. Germline V CDR1 and CDR2: SGHNT, YYREEE (reference sequence). The J segment lost 5 bases and the V segment lost 5 bases, leaving 7 bases of the junction unmatched. CDR3 length: 15 amino acids. DNA for the CDR3: TGTGCCAGCAGTTCCGGACTAGCGGGCATAGATACGCAGTATTTT. It specifies CASSSGLAGIDTQYF.

V gene TRBV18 combines with J gene TRBJ1-1; tentatively, D is TRBD1 (6 bases). The CDR3 extends over 15 amino acids. V was clipped by 3 bases and J by 5 bases, with 16 bases between them. Germline assignment: CDR1 KGHSH and CDR2 LQKENI. CDR3 sequence reads: CASSPPQGRATEAFF. In DNA, the CDR3 is TGTGCCAGCTCACCTCCACAGGGACGGGCTACTGAAGCTTTCTTT. The full variable domain, with the rest looked up from reference TRBV18 and TRBJ1-1, is NAGVMQNPRHLVRRRGQEARLRCSPMKGHSHVYWYRQLPEEGLKFMVYLQKENIIDESGMPKERFSAEFPKEGPSILRIQQVVRGDSAAYFCASSPPQGRATEAFFGQGTRLTVV.

The chain carries TRBV6-5 and TRBJ1-4; 7 bases are a match to TRBD1. The CDR3 contains 14 residues. Germline V gives CDR1 MNHEY, CDR2 SVGAGI. V trimming: 6 bases; J trimming: 8 bases; junction bases outside the gene matches: 9. This CDR3 reads CASSRDSLDEKLFF. The CDR3 coding sequence is TGTGCCAGCAGCCGGGACAGTCTGGACGAAAAACTGTTTTTT.